Below, 9 T cell receptor beta chains from the same sample are listed, as sequenced in a study of OX40 agonist ivuxolimab in advanced cancers. Measured with immunoSEQ multiplex PCR; TCRdb has only the in-frame clones, and not every one. Counted here are around 41,000 clones, 85% to 90% occurring once; the ten biggest clones make up over 5.5%. The input for sequencing was CD4+ or CD8+ T cells sorted from blood, taken in a trial of the OX40 agonist ivuxolimab. Every receptor here comes from an adult with an advanced solid tumor such as melanoma, head and neck, liver or kidney cancer.

The chain carries TRBV5-4 and TRBJ2-3, with TRBD2 matching over 7 bases. Germline V gives CDR1 SGHNT, CDR2 YYREEE (reference sequence). The CDR3 runs 13 residues. The J segment lost 0 bases and the V segment lost 10 bases, leaving 5 bases of the junction unmatched. For the CDR3, the DNA is TGTGCCTACGGTAGCGGGAGCACAGATACGCAGTATTTT. This gives the protein CAYGSGSTDTQYF.

The chain carries TRBV6-5 and TRBJ2-7; TRBD1 might be the D (6 bases). The CDR3 contains 15 residues. Trimming removed 6 bases at V and 0 bases at J, with 15 bases between. Looked up from germline, CDR1 is MNHEY and CDR2 is SVGAGI. CDR3 nucleotides: TGTGCCAGCAGCCGGGACATCTCGGGCTCCTACGAGCAGTACTTC. It translates to CASSRDISGSYEQYF.

V usage is TRBV5-1 and J usage is TRBJ1-1; TRBD1 aligns across 8 bases. This CDR3 region has 14 residues. With 4 bases clipped from V and 4 bases from J, the junction kept 6 bases outside the gene matches. CDR1 and CDR2 from the germline V gene are SGHRS and YFSETQ. The CDR3 bases are TGCGCCAGCAGCAAGGACAGGGCTAGCACTGAAGCTTTCTTT. The encoded protein is CASSKDRASTEAFF. The full variable domain, completed using reference TRBV5-1 and TRBJ1-1, is KAGVTQTPRYLIKTRGQQVTLSCSPISGHRSVSWYQQTPGQGLQFLFEYFSETQRNKGNFPGRFSGRQFSNSRSEMNVSTLELGDSALYLCASSKDRASTEAFFGQGTRLTVV.

This clone was detected only once. The chain couples TRBV4-1 to TRBJ2-5, with 11 bases aligning to TRBD1. Germline lookup yields CDR1 MGHRA and CDR2 YSYEKL. With 5 bases clipped from V and 5 bases from J, the junction kept 16 bases outside the gene matches. The length of the CDR3 is 18 residues. For the CDR3, the DNA is TGCGCCAGCAGCACAGCCGGACAGGGGGCGAATTTCGGGGAGACCCAGTACTTC. It translates to CASSTAGQGANFGETQYF.

The V call is TRBV9, the J call TRBJ1-3; possible D gene TRBD1, 5 bases. The CDR3 consists of 15 residues. Trimming took off 2 bases at V and 0 bases at J, with 9 bases between the two ends. Germline CDR1 reads SGDLS; CDR2 reads YYNGEE. CDR3 DNA sequence: TGTGCCAGCAGCGTGGGACGGAACTCTGGAAACACCATATATTTT. Amino acid sequence: CASSVGRNSGNTIYF.

This chain connects TRBV14 to TRBJ1-2, with 7 bases identical to TRBD1. The CDR3 consists of 17 residues. Losses at the gene ends were 6 bases for V and 4 bases for J; bases not matched to a gene: 17. Looked up from germline, CDR1 is SGHDN and CDR2 is FVKESK. The CDR3 sequence: CASRRTNRQGHGYGYTF. CDR3 bases: TGTGCCAGCAGACGGACAAACCGACAGGGACACGGCTATGGCTACACCTTC.

This chain joins TRBV5-1 and TRBJ2-3; D may be TRBD1 or TRBD2 (6 bases each). CDR1 SGHRS and CDR2 YFSETQ come from the germline V gene. CDR3 size: 15 residues. Trimming cost V 4 bases and J 4 bases, with 16 bases left between them. The CDR3 coding sequence is TGCGCCAGCAGCGGTGGGGGCGGGACCGCAGATACGCAGTATTTT. It codes for CASSGGGGTADTQYF.

The V and J genes are TRBV11-2 and TRBJ2-7, with D perhaps matching TRBD2 (5 bases). The germline V and J ends were trimmed by 0 bases and 12 bases, with 12 bases remaining between them. CDR1 and CDR2 from the germline V gene are SGHAT and FQNNGV. CDR3 length equals 12 residues. Here the CDR3 DNA reads TGTGCCAGCAGCTTAGATAGAAGCGGTATGTACTTC. The encoded protein is CASSLDRSGMYF.

The rearrangement uses TRBV9 and TRBJ2-1, with 8 bases that match TRBD2. Germline V gene lookup returns CDR1 SGDLS and CDR2 YYNGEE. This CDR3 has 15 residues. V trimming: 0 bases; J trimming: 8 bases; junction bases outside the gene matches: 7. The CDR3 reads CASSVAGRASYEQFF. The CDR3, as DNA: TGTGCCAGCAGCGTAGCCGGGAGGGCCTCATATGAGCAGTTCTTC. The variable domain in full, completed from reference TRBV9 and TRBJ2-1, reads DSGVTQTPKHLITATGQRVTLRCSPRSGDLSVYWYQQSLDQGLQFLIQYYNGEERAKGNILERFSAQQFPDLHSELNLSSLELGDSALYFCASSVAGRASYEQFFGPGTRLTVL.